What follows describes a single T cell receptor (beta chain). Its specificity is unknown. The data belong to a study of Tregs in tolerant kidney transplant recipients. Study at large: Related graft donors supplied nonmyeloablative bone marrow transplants, and mixed chimerism was transient.

TCRdb's table, derived via immunoSEQ multiplex PCR, lists solely in-frame clones and lacks some. Here the sample spans about 83,000 clones, roughly 98% being singletons. Germline V gene lookup returns CDR1 LNHDA and CDR2 SQIVND (reference sequence). The CDR3 runs to 16 residues. The junction had 8 bases not matched to a gene; V was cut back by 3 bases and J by 1 base. Study observations and caveats: Donor-specific Treg expansion exceeded global Treg expansion in tolerant patients, suggesting antigen drive.

Unstimulated regulatory T cells (CD4+CD25+CD127-), CD4+CD25- non-regulatory cells, CD4 and CD8 cells were FACS-sorted from thawed PBMCs. The sequenced sample was CD4+ T cells from blood, obtained before the transplant. The rearrangement uses TRBV19 and TRBJ2-7; 8 nucleotides agree with TRBD2. This clonotype originated in a human donor who received a combined kidney and bone marrow transplant. CDR3 nucleotide sequence: TGTGCCAGTAGTATTAGCGGGGCAGGGCGATCCTACGAGCAGTACTTC. Amino acids: CASSISGAGRSYEQYF.